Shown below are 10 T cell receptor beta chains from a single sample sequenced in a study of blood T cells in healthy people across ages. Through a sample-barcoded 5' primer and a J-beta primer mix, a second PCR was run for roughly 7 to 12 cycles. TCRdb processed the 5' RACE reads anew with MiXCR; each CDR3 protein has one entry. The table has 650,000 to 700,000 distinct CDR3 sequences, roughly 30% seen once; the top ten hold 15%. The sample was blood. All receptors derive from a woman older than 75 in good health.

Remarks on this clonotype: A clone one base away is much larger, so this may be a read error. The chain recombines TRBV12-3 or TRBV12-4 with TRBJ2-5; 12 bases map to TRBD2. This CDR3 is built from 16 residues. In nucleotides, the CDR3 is TGTGCCAGCAGTTTACTAGCGGGGGGGACACAAGAGACCCGGTACTTC. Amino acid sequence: CASSLLAGGTQETRYF.

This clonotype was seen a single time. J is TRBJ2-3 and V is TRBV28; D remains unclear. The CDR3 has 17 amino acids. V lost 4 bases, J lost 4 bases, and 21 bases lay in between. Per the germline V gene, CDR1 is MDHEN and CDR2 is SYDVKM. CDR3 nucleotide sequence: TGTGCCAGCAGTTCCGCCTTCGAGGAGAAAGGAGCAGATACGCAGTATTTT. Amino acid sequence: CASSSAFEEKGADTQYF.

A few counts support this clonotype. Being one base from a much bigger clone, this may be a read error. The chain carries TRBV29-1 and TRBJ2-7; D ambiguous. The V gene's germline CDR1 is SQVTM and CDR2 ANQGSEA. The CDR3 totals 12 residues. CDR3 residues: CSGESNSYEQYF. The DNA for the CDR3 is TGCAGCGGTGAAAGCAATTCCTACGAGCAGTACTTC.

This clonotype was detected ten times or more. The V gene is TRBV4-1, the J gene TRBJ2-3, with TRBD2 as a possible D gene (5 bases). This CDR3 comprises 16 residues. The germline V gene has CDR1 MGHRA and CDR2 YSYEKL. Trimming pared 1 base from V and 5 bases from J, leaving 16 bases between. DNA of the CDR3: TGCGCCAGCAGCCAAGTCTATCGGGGTTCAGTAGATACGCAGTATTTT. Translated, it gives CASSQVYRGSVDTQYF.

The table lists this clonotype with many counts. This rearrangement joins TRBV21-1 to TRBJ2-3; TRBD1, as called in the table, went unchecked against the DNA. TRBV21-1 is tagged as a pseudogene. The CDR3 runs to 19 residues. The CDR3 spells CASSPIGTGGERHIDTQYF. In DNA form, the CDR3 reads TGTGCCAGCAGCCCTATTGGGACAGGGGGCGAGAGACACATCGATACGCAGTATTTT.

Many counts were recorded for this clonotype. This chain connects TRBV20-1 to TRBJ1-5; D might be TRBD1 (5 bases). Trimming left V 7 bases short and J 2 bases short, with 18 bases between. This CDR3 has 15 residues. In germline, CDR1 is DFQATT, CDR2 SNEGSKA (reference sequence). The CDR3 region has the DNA TGCAGTGTTTGGAGGGGTCCTGGGGGCAATCAGCCCCAGCATTTT. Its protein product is CSVWRGPGGNQPQHF.

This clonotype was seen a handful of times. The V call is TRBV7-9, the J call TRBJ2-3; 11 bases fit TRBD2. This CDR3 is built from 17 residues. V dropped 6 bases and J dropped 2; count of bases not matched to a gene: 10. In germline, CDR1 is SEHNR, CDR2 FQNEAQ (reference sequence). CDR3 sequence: CASSHSGGVFLTDTQYF. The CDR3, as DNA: TGTGCCAGCAGTCATAGCGGGGGGGTCTTCCTCACAGATACGCAGTATTTT.

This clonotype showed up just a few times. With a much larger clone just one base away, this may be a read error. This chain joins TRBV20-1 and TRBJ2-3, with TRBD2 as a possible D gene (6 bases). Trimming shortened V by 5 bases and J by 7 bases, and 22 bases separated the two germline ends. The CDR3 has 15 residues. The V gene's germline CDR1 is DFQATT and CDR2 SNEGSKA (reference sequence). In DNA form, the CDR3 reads TGCAGTGCTGGGAGTACTAGCAGCGGATGTAATACGCAGTATTTT. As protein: CSAGSTSSGCNTQYF.

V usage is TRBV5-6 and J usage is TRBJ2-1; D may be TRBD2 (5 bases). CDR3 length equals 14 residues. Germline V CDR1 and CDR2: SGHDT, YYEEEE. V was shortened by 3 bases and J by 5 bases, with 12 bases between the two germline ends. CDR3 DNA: TGTGCCAGCAGCTACGGGGTTGGGGACAATGAGCAGTTCTTC. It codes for CASSYGVGDNEQFF.

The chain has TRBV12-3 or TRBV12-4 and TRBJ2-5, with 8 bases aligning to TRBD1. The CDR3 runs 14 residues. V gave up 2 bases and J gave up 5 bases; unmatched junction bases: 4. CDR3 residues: CASSLQGAHETQYF. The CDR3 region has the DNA TGTGCCAGCAGTTTACAGGGGGCGCATGAGACCCAGTACTTC.